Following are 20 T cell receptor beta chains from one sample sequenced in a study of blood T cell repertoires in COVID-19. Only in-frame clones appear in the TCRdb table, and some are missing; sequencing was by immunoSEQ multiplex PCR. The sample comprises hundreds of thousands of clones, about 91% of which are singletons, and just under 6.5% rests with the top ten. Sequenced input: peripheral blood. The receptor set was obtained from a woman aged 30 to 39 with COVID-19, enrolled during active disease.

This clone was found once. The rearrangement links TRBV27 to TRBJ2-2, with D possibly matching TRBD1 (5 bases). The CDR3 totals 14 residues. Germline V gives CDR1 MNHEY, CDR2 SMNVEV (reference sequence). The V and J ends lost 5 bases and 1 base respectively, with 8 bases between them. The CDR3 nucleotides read TGTGCCAGCAGTAGAACAGGGAACACCGGGGAGCTGTTTTTT. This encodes CASSRTGNTGELFF.

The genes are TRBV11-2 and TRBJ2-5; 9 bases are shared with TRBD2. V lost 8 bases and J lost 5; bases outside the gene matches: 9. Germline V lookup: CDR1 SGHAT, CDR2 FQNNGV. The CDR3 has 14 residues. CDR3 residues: CASHRGGRVETQYF. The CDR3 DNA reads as TGTGCCAGCCACAGGGGCGGGAGGGTCGAGACCCAGTACTTC.

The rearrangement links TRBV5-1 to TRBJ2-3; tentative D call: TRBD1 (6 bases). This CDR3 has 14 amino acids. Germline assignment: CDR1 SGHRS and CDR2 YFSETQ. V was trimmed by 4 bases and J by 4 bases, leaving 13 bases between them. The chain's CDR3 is CASSRQQGSDTQYF. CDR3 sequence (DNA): TGCGCCAGCAGCCGTCAACAGGGTTCAGATACGCAGTATTTT.

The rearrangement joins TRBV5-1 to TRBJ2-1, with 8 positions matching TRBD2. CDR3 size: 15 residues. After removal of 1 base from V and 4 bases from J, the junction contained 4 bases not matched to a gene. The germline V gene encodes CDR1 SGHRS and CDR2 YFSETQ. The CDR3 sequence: CASSLTGGRYNEQFF. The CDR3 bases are TGCGCCAGCAGCTTGACGGGCGGGAGGTACAATGAGCAGTTCTTC.

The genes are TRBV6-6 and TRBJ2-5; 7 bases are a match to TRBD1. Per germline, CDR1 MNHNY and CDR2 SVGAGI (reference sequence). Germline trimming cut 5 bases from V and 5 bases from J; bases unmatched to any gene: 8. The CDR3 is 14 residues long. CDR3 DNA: TGTGCCAGCAGTAAGATGAGGGGGCTGGAGACCCAGTACTTC. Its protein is CASSKMRGLETQYF.

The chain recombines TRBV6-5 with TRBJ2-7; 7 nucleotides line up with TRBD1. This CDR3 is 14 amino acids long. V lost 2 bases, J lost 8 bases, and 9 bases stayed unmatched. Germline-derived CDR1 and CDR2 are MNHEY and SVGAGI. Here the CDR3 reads CASSYAGKRGQQYF. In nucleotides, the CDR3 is TGTGCCAGCAGTTACGCTGGGAAGAGGGGGCAGCAGTACTTC.

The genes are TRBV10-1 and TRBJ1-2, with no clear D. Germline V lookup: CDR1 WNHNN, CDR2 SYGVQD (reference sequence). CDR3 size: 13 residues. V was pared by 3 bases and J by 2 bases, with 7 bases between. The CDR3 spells CASSEEQNYGYTF. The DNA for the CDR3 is TGCGCCAGCAGTGAAGAACAGAACTATGGCTACACCTTC.

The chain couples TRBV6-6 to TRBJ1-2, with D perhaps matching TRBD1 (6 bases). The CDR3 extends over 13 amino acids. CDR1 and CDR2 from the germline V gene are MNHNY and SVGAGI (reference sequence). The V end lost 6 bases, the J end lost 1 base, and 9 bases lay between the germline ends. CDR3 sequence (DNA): TGTGCCAGCAGCCCGGACAGTAACTATGGCTACACCTTC. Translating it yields CASSPDSNYGYTF.

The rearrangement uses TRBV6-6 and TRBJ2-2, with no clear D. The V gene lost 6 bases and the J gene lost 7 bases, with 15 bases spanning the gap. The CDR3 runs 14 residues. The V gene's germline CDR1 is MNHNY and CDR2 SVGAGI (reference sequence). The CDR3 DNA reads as TGTGCCAGCAGGTGGCAGATTATATTCGGGGAGCTGTTTTTT. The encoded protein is CASRWQIIFGELFF.

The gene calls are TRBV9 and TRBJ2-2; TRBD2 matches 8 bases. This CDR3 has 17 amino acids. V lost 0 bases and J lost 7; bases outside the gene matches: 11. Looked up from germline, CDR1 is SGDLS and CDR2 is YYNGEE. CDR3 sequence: CASSVAIAGTSYGELFF. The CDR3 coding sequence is TGTGCCAGCAGCGTAGCGATAGCCGGGACTAGTTACGGGGAGCTGTTTTTT.

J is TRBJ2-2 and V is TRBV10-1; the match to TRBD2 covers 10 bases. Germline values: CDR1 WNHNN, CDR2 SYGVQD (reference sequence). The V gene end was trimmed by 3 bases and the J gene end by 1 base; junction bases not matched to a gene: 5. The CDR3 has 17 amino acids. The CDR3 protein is CASSDSRTSGNTGELFF. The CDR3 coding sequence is TGCGCCAGCAGTGATTCTCGGACTAGCGGGAACACCGGGGAGCTGTTTTTT.

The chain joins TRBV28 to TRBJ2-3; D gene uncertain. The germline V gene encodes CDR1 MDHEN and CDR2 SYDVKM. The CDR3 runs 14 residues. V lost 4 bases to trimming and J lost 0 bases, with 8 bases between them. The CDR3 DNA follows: TGTGCCAGCAGTTCGACGGAGAGCACAGATACGCAGTATTTT. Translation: CASSSTESTDTQYF. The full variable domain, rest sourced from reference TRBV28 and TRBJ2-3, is DVKVTQSSRYLVKRTGEKVFLECVQDMDHENMFWYRQDPGLGLRLIYFSYDVKMKEKGDIPEGYSVSREKKERFSLILESASTNQTSMYLCASSSTESTDTQYFGPGTRLTVL.

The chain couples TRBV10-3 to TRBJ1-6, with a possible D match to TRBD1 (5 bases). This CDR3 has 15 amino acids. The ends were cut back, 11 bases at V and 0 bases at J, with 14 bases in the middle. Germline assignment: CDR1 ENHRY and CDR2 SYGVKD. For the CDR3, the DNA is TGTGCCTCCAGGGAGGGGATCTCCTATAATTCACCCCTCCACTTT. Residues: CASREGISYNSPLHF.

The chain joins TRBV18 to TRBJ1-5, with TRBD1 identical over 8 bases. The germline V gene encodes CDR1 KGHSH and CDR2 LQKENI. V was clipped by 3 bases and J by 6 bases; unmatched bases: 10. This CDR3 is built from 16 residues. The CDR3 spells CASSPQDRGIGQPQHF. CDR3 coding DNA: TGTGCCAGCTCACCTCAAGACAGGGGAATTGGTCAGCCCCAGCATTTT.

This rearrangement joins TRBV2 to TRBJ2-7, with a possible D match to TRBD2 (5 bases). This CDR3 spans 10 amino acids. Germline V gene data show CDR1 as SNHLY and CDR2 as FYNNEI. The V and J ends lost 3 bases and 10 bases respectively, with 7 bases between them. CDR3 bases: TGTGCCAGCAGTGATACGGGACAGTACTTC. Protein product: CASSDTGQYF.

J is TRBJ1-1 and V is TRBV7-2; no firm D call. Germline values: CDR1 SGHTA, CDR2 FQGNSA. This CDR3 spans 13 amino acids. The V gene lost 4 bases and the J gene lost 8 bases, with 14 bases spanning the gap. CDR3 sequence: CASSSYTEAEAFF. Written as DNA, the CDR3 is TGTGCCAGCAGCTCATACACGGAGGCCGAAGCTTTCTTT.

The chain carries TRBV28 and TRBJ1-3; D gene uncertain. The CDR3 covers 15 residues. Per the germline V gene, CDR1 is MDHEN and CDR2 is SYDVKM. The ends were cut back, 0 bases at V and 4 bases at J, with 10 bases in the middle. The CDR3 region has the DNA TGTGCCAGCAGTTTATGGAGGGCCGAGGGAAACACCATATATTTT. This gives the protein CASSLWRAEGNTIYF.

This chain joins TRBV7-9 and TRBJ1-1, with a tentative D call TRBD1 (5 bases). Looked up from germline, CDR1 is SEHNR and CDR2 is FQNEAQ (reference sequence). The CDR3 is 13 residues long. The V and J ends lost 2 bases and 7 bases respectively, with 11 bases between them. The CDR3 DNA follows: TGTGCCAGCAGCTTACCAGGGCTTTTTGAAGCTTTCTTT. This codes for CASSLPGLFEAFF.

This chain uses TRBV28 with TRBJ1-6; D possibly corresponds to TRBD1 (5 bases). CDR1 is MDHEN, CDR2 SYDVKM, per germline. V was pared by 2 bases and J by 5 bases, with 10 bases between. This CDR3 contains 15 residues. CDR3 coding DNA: TGTGCCAGCAGTTTACCAGTAGGGGATAATTCACCCCTCCACTTT. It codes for CASSLPVGDNSPLHF.

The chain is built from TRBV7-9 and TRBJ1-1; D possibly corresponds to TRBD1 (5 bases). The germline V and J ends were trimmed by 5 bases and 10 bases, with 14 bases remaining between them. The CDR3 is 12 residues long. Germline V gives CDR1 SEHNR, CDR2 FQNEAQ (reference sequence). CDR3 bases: TGTGCCAGCAGCCCGGGGCGGGGGGGAGCTTTCTTT. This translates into CASSPGRGGAFF.